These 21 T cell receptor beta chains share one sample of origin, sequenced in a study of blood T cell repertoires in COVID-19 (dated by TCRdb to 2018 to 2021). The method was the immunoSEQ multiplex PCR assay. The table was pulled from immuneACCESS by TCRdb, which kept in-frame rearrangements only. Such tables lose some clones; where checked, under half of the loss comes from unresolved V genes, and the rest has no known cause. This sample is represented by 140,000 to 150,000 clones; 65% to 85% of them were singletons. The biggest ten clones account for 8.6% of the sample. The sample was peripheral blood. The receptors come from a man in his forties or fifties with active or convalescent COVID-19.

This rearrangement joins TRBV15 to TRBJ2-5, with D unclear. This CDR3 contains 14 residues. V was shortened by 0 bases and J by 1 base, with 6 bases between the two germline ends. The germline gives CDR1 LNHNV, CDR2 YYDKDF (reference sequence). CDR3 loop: CATSRDSLQETQYF. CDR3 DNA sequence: TGTGCCACCAGCAGAGATAGTCTCCAAGAGACCCAGTACTTC.

DNA for the CDR3: TGCGCCAGCAGCTTGGGGACGGACTCCACAGATACGCAGTATTTT. Translated: CASSLGTDSTDTQYF. V is TRBV5-1 and J is TRBJ2-3, with D tentatively TRBD2 (5 bases). V was shortened by 0 bases and J by 2 bases, with 10 bases between the two germline ends. CDR3 length: 15 amino acids. CDR1 and CDR2 from the germline V gene are SGHRS and YFSETQ. The full variable domain, rest sourced from reference TRBV5-1 and TRBJ2-3, is KAGVTQTPRYLIKTRGQQVTLSCSPISGHRSVSWYQQTPGQGLQFLFEYFSETQRNKGNFPGRFSGRQFSNSRSEMNVSTLELGDSALYLCASSLGTDSTDTQYFGPGTRLTVL.

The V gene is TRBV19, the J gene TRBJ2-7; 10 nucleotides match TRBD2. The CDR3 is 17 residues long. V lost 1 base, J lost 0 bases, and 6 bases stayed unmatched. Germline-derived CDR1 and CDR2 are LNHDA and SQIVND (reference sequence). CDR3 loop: CASSIGLAGVSSYEQYF. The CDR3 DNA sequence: TGTGCCAGTAGTATAGGGCTAGCGGGAGTTAGCTCCTACGAGCAGTACTTC.

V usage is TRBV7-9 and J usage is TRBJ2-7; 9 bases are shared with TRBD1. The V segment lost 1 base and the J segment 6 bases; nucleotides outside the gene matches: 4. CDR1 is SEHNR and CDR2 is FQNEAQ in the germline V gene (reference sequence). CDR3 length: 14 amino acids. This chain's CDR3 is CASSLVLDRGEQYF. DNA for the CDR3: TGTGCCAGCAGCTTAGTATTGGACAGGGGCGAGCAGTACTTC.

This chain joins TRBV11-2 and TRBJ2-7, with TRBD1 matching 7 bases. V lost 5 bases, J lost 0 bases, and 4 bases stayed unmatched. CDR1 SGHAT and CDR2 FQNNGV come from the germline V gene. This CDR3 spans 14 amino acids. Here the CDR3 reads CASSPGQFSYEQYF. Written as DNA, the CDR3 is TGTGCCAGCAGCCCGGGACAGTTCTCCTACGAGCAGTACTTC.

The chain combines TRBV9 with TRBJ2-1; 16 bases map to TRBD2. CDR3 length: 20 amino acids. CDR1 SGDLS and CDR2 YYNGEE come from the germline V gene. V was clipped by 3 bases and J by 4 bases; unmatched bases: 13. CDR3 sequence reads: CASSGTVGTSGRGSYNEQFF. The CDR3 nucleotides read TGTGCCAGCAGCGGGACAGTAGGGACTAGCGGGAGGGGATCTTACAATGAGCAGTTCTTC. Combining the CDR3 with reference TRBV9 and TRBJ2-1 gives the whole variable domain DSGVTQTPKHLITATGQRVTLRCSPRSGDLSVYWYQQSLDQGLQFLIQYYNGEERAKGNILERFSAQQFPDLHSELNLSSLELGDSALYFCASSGTVGTSGRGSYNEQFFGPGTRLTVL.

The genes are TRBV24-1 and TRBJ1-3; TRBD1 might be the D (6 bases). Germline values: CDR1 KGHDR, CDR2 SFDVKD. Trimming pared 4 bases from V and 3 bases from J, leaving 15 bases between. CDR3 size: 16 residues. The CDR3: CATSELTGKSGNTIYF. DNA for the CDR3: TGTGCCACCAGTGAGCTGACAGGAAAAAGTGGAAACACCATATATTTT.

The DNA for the CDR3 is TGTGCCAGCAGCCGCGGACTAGCAGAGACCCAGTACTTC. Translation gives CASSRGLAETQYF. The rearrangement uses TRBV6-5 and TRBJ2-5, with TRBD2 matching 8 bases. Trimming at V came to 6 bases and at J to 4 bases, leaving 4 bases not matched to a gene. This CDR3 has 13 residues. Per the germline V gene, CDR1 is MNHEY and CDR2 is SVGAGI.

The CDR3 here is CAWGQGVYGYTF. DNA for the CDR3: TGTGCCTGGGGACAGGGCGTCTATGGCTACACCTTC. The genes are TRBV30 and TRBJ1-2; TRBD1 matches 8 bases. CDR3 length: 12 residues. J was trimmed by 4 bases and V by 5 bases; bases with no gene match: 3. Germline CDR1 and CDR2: GTSNPN and SVGIG (reference sequence).

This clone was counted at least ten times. The chain's CDR3 is CASSLGQGLSYEQYF. The CDR3 DNA follows: TGTGCCAGCAGCTTAGGGCAGGGCCTCTCCTACGAGCAGTACTTC. V usage is TRBV11-3 and J usage is TRBJ2-7; weak D call: TRBD1 (5 bases). From germline, CDR1 is SGHNT and CDR2 YENEEA. With 1 base removed from V and 0 bases from J, the gap between germline ends came to 10 bases. This CDR3 is 15 amino acids long.

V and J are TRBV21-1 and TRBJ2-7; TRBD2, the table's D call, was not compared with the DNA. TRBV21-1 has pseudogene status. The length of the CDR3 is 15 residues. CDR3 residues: CASSKELAGGYEQYF. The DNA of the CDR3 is TGTGCCAGCAGCAAGGAACTAGCGGGAGGGTACGAGCAGTACTTC.

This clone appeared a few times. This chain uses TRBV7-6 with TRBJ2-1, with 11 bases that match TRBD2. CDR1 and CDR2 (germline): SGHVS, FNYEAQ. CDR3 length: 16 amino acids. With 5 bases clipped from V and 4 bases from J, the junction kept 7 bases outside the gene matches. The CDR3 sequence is CASSPRTSGRYNEQFF. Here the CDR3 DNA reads TGTGCCAGCAGCCCCCGGACTAGCGGGCGATACAATGAGCAGTTCTTC.

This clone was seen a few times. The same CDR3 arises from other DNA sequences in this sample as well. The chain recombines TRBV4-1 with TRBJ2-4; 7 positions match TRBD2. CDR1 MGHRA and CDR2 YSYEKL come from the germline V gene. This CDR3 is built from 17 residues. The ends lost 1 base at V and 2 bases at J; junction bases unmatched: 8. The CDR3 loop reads CASSQVGLAGPKNIQYF. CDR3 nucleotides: TGCGCCAGCAGCCAAGTTGGGTTAGCGGGCCCCAAAAACATTCAGTACTTC.

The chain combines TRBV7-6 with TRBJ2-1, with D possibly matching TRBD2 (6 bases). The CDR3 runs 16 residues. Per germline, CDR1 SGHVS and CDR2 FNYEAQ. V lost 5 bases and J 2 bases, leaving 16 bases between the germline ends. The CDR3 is CASSGLREMPYNEQFF. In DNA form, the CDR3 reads TGTGCCAGCAGCGGACTTCGGGAGATGCCCTACAATGAGCAGTTCTTC.

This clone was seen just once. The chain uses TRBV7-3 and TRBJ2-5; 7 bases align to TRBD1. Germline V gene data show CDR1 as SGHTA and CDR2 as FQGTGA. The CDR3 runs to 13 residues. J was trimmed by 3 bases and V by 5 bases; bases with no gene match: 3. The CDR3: CASSRGQKETQYF. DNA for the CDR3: TGTGCCAGCAGCCGGGGACAGAAAGAGACCCAGTACTTC.

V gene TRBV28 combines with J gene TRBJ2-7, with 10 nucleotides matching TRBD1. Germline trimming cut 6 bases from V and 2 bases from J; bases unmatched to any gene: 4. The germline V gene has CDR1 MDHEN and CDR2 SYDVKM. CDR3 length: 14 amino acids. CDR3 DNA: TGTGCCAGCAGACGACAGGGGGCACCCTACGAGCAGTACTTC. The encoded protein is CASRRQGAPYEQYF. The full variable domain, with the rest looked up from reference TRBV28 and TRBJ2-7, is DVKVTQSSRYLVKRTGEKVFLECVQDMDHENMFWYRQDPGLGLRLIYFSYDVKMKEKGDIPEGYSVSREKKERFSLILESASTNQTSMYLCASRRQGAPYEQYFGPGTRLTVT.

The CDR3 nucleotides are TGTGCCAGCAGCTTTAGGGGCGGGAGCTTCTACGAGCAGTACTTC. This translates into CASSFRGGSFYEQYF. The chain is built from TRBV5-6 and TRBJ2-7; 7 positions agree with TRBD2. Trimming cost V 2 bases and J 3 bases; bases outside gene matches: 8. The length of the CDR3 is 15 residues. Germline CDR1 SGHDT, CDR2 YYEEEE.

The DNA for the CDR3 is TGTGCCAGCTCGGGGCAGTTCTTC. Translation: CASSGQFF. This chain connects TRBV2 to TRBJ2-1; D is uncertain. V lost 8 bases to trimming and J lost 12 bases, with 5 bases between them. The germline V gene has CDR1 SNHLY and CDR2 FYNNEI. There are 8 residues in the CDR3.

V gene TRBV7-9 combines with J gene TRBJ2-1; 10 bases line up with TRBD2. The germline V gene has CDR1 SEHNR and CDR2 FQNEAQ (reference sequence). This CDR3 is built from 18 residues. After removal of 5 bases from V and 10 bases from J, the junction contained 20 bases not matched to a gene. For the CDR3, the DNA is TGTGCCAGCAGCCCTCGGATATTTAGCGGGAGGCCACCCCACGAGCAGTTCTTC. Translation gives CASSPRIFSGRPPHEQFF.

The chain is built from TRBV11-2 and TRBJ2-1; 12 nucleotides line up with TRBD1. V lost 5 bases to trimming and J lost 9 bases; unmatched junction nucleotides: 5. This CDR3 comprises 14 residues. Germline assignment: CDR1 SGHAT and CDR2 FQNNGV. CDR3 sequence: CASSGTGGLSEQFF. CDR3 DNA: TGTGCCAGCAGCGGGACAGGGGGCTTGAGTGAGCAGTTCTTC.

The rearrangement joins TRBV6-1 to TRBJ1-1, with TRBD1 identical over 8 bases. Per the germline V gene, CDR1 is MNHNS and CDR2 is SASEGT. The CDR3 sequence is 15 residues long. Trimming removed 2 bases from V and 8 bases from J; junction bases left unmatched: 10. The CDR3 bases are TGTGCCAGCAGTGAATGGACAGGGCGGCCCCCAGAAGCTTTCTTT. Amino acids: CASSEWTGRPPEAFF.